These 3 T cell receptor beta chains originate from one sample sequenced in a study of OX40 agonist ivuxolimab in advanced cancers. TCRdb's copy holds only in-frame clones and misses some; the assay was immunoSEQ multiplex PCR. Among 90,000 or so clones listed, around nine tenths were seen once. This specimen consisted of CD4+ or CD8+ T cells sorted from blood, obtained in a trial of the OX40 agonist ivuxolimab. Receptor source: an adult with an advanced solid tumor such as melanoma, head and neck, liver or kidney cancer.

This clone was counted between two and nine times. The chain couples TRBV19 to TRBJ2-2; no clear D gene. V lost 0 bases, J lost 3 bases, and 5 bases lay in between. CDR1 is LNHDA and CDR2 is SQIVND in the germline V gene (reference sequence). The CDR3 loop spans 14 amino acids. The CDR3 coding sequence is TGTGCCAGTAGTATAGACAGAGACACCGGGGAGCTGTTTTTT. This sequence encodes CASSIDRDTGELFF.

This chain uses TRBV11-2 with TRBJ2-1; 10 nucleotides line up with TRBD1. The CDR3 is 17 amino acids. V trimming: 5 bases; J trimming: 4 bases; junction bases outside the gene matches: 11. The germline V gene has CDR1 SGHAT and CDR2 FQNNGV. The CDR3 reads CASSPTLPGQGYNEQFF. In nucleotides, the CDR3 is TGTGCCAGCAGCCCCACCCTCCCGGGACAGGGGTACAATGAGCAGTTCTTC.

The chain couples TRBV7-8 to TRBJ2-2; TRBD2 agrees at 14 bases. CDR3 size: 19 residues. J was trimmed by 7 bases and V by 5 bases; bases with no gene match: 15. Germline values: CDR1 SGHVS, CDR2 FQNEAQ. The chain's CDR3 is CASSPRGTSGGRAGGELFF. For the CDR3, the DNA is TGTGCCAGCAGCCCGCGCGGGACTAGCGGGGGCCGAGCGGGCGGGGAGCTGTTTTTT. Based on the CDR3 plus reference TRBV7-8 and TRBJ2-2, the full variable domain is GAGVSQSPRYKVAKRGQDVALRCDPISGHVSLFWYQQALGQGPEFLTYFQNEAQLDKSGLPSDRFFAERPEGSVSTLKIQRTQQEDSAVYLCASSPRGTSGGRAGGELFFGEGSRLTVL.